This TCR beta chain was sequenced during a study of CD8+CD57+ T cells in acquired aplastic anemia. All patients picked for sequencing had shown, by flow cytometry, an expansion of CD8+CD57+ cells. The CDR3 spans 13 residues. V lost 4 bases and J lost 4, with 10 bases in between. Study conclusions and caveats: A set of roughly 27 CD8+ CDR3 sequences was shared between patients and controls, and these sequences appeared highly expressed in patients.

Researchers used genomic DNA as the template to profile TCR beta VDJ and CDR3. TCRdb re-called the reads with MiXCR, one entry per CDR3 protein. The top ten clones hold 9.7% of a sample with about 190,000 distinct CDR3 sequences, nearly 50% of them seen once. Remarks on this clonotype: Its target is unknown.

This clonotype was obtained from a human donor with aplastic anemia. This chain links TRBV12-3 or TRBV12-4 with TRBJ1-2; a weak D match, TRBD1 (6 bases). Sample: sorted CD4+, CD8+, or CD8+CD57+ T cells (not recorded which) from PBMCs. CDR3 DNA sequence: TGTGCCAGCAGTTGCCAGGGGTGCTATGGCTACACCTTC. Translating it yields CASSCQGCYGYTF.